This TCR beta chain is from a study of metastatic and nonmetastatic thyroid tumors. TCRdb re-called the PCR reads via MiXCR. Here the sample spans under 25,000 clones, over 20% being singletons. V was clipped by 6 bases and J by 5 bases, with 7 bases between them. Germline V gene lookup returns CDR1 MNHNS and CDR2 SASEGT. This CDR3 is 11 amino acids long. This clone has just a few counts. Nobody among the patients had been given any treatment before thyroid surgery. Source material: adjacent normal tissue. The sequence was obtained from a female donor with papillary thyroid cancer or a benign thyroid nodule (not recorded which). Some clones in this sample may be carry-over from other donors' samples. The V gene is TRBV6-1, the J gene TRBJ1-2; D gene uncertain. This chain's CDR3 is CASSPKYGYTF. The CDR3 nucleotides read TGTGCCAGCAGCCCAAAATATGGCTACACCTTC.